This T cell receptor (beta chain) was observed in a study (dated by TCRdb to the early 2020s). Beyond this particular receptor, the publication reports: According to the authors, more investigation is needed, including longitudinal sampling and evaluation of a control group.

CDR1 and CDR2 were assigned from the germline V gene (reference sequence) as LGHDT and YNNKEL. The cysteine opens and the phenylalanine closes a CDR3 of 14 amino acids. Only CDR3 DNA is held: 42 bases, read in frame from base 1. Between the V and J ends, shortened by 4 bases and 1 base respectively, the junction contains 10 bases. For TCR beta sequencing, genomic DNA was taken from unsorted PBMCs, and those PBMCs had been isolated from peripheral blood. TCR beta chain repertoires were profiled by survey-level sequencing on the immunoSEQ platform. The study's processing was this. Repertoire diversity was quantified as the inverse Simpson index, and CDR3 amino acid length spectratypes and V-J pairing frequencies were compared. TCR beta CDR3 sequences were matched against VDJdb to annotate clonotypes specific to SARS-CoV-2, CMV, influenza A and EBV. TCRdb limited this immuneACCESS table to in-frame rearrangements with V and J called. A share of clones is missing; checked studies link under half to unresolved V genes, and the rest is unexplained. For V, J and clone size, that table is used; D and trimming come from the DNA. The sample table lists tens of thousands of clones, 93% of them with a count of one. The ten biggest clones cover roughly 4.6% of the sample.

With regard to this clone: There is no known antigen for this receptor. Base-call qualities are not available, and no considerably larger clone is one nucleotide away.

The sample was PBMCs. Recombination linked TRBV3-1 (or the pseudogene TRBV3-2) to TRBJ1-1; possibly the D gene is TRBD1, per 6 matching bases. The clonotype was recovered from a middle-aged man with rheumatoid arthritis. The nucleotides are TGTGCCAGCAGCCTACTGGACAGGAACACTGAAGCTTTCTTT. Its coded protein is CASSLLDRNTEAFF.